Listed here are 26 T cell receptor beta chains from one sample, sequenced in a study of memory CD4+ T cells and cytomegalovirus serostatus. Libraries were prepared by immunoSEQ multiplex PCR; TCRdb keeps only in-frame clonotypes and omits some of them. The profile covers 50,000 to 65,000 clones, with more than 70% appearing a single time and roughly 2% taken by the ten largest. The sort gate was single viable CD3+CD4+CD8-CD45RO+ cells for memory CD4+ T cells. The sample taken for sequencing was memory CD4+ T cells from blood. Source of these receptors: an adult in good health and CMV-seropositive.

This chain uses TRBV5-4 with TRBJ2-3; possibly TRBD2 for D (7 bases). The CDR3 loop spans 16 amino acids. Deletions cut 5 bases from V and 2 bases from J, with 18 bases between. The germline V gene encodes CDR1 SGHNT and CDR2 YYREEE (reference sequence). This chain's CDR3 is CASSTGGGLYTDTQYF. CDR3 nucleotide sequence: TGTGCCAGCAGTACTGGGGGGGGGCTTTACACAGATACGCAGTATTTT.

This CDR3 reads CASSGSDQPYSNYGYTF. For the CDR3, the DNA is TGTGCCAGCAGCGGTTCGGATCAGCCCTATTCTAACTATGGCTACACCTTC. The chain employs TRBV9 and TRBJ1-2; no definite D call. The germline V gene has CDR1 SGDLS and CDR2 YYNGEE. The CDR3 has 17 amino acids. Trimming took off 3 bases at V and 0 bases at J, with 18 bases between the two ends.

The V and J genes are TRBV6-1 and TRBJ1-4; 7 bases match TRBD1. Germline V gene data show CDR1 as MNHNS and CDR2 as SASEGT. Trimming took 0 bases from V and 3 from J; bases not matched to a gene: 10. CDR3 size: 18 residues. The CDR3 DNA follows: TGTGCCAGCAGTGAAGCGACACGAGGGGGCAGGGCTAATGAAAAACTGTTTTTT. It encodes CASSEATRGGRANEKLFF.

CDR3 nucleotide sequence: TGTGCCAGTAGTACCCCCCCGAGCGGGGTCTACAATGAGCAGTTCTTC. This codes for CASSTPPSGVYNEQFF. The chain employs TRBV19 and TRBJ2-1, with TRBD2 identical over 7 bases. The germline CDR1 and CDR2 sequences are LNHDA and SQIVND (reference sequence). The CDR3 is 16 amino acids. After removal of 4 bases from V and 3 bases from J, the junction contained 9 bases not matched to a gene.

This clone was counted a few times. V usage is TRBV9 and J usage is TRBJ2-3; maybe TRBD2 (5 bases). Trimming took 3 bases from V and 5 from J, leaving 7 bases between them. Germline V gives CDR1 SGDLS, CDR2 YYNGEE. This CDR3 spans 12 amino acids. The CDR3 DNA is TGTGCCAGCAGCGGTGGAGGAGATACGCAGTATTTT. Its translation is CASSGGGDTQYF.

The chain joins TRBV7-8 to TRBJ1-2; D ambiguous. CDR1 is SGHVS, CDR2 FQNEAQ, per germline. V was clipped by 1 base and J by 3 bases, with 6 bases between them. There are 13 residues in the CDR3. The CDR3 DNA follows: TGTGCCAGCAGCTTAGGAGTGTACTATGGCTACACCTTC. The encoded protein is CASSLGVYYGYTF.

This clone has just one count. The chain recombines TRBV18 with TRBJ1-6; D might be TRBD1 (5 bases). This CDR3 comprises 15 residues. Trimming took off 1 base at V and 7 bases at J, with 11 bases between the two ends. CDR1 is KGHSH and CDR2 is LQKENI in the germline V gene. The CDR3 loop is CASSPQRGENSPLHF. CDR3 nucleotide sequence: TGTGCCAGCTCACCACAGAGAGGGGAAAATTCACCCCTCCACTTT.

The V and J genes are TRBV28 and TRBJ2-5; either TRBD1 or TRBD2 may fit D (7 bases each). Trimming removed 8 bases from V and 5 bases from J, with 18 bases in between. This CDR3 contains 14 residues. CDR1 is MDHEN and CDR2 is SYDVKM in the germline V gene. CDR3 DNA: TGTGCCAGCGAGGGGAGGGGGCTTGTTGAGACCCAGTACTTC. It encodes CASEGRGLVETQYF. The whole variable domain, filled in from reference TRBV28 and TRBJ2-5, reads DVKVTQSSRYLVKRTGEKVFLECVQDMDHENMFWYRQDPGLGLRLIYFSYDVKMKEKGDIPEGYSVSREKKERFSLILESASTNQTSMYLCASEGRGLVETQYFGPGTRLLVL.

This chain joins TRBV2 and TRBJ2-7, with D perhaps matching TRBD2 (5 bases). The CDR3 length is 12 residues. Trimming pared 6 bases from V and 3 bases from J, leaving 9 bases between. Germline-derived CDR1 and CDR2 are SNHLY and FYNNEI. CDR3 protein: CASREAGYEQYF. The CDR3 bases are TGTGCCAGCAGGGAGGCGGGCTACGAGCAGTACTTC.

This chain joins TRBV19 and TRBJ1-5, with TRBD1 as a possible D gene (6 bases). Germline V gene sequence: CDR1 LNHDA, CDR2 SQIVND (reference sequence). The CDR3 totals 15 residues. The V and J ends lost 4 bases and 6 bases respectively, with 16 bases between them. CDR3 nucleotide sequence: TGTGCCAGTAGTAATAGGAACAGGGTAGGTCAGCCCCAGCATTTT. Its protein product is CASSNRNRVGQPQHF. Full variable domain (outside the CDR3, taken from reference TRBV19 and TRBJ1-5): DGGITQSPKYLFRKEGQNVTLSCEQNLNHDAMYWYRQDPGQGLRLIYYSQIVNDFQKGDIAEGYSVSREKKESFPLTVTSAQKNPTAFYLCASSNRNRVGQPQHFGDGTRLSIL.

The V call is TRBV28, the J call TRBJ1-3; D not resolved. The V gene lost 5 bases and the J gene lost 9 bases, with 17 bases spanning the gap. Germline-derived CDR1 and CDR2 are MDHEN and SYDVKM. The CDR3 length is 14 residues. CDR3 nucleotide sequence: TGTGCCAGCAGTCCTCCGGTGGCTGGTGGCACCATATATTTT. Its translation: CASSPPVAGGTIYF.

This CDR3 is CASSQQDGKLWSYTF. CDR3 DNA: TGTGCCAGCAGCCAGCAGGACGGCAAACTATGGAGCTACACCTTC. The chain carries TRBV7-8 and TRBJ1-2, with D unresolved. There are 15 residues in the CDR3. Per the germline V gene, CDR1 is SGHVS and CDR2 is FQNEAQ. V gave up 5 bases and J gave up 9 bases, with 22 bases separating them.

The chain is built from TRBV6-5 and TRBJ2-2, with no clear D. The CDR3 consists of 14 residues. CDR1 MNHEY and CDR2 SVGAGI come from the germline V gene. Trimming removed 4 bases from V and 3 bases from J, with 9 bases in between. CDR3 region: CASSSDLHTGELFF. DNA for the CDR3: TGTGCCAGCAGTTCAGACTTACACACCGGGGAGCTGTTTTTT.

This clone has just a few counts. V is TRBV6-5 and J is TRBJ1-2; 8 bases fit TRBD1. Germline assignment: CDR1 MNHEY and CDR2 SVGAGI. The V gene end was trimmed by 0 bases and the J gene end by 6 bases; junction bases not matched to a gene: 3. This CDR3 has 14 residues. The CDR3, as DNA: TGTGCCAGCAGTTACTCTGGACAGGGTAATGGCTACACCTTC. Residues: CASSYSGQGNGYTF.

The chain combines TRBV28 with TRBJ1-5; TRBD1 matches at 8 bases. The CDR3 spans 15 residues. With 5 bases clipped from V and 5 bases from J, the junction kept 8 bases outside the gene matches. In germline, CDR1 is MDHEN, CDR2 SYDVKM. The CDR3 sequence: CASSPWTGTYQPQHF. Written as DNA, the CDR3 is TGTGCCAGCAGTCCATGGACAGGGACGTATCAGCCCCAGCATTTT.

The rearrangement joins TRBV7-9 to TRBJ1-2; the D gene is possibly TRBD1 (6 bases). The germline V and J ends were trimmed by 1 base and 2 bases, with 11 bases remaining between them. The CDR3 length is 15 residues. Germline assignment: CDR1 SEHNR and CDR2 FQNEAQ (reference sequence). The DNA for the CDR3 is TGTGCCAGCAGCTTAGAACAGGGACCCAACTATGGCTACACCTTC. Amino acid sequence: CASSLEQGPNYGYTF.

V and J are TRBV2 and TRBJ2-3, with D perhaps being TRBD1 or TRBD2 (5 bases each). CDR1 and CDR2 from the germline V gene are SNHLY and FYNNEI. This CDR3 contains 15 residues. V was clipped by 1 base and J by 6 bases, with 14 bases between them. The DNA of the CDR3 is TGTGCCAGCAGTGAAGTTAGAGGGGCAGGGGATACGCAGTATTTT. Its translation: CASSEVRGAGDTQYF.

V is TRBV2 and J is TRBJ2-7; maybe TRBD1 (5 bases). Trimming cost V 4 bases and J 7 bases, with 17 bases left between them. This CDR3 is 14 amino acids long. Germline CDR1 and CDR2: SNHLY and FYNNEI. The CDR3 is CASSALGRSGEQYF. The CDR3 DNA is TGTGCCAGCAGTGCCCTGGGTCGATCAGGGGAGCAGTACTTC.

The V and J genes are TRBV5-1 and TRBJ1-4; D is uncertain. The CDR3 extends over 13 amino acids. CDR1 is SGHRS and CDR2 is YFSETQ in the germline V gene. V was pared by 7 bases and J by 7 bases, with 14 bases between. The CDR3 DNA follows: TGCGCCAGCTCTGACGGGTACTCTGAAAAACTGTTTTTT. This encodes CASSDGYSEKLFF.

CDR3 sequence reads: CASSVATASYEQYF. As DNA, the CDR3 is TGTGCCAGCAGTGTGGCGACAGCCTCCTACGAGCAGTACTTC. This chain connects TRBV2 to TRBJ2-7, with D maybe TRBD1 (5 bases). Germline CDR1 and CDR2: SNHLY and FYNNEI. This CDR3 is built from 14 residues. V dropped 4 bases and J dropped 0 bases, with 10 bases sitting between them.

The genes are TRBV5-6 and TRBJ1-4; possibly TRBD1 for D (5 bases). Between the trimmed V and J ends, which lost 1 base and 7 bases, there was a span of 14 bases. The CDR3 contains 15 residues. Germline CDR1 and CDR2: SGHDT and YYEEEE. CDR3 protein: CASSLLKGAGEKLFF. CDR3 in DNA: TGTGCCAGCAGCTTGCTTAAAGGGGCAGGTGAAAAACTGTTTTTT.

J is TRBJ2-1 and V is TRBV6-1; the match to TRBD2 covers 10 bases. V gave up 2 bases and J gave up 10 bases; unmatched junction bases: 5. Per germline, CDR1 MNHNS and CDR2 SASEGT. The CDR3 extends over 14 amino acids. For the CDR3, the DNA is TGTGCCAGCAGTGAACAGATAGCGGGGGGAGAGCAGTTCTTC. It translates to CASSEQIAGGEQFF.

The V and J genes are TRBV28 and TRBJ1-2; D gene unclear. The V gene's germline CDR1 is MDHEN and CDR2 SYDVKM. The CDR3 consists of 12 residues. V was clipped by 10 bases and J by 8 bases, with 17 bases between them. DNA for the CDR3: TGTGCCACCCAATCGAATTCATGGGGCTACACCTTC. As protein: CATQSNSWGYTF.

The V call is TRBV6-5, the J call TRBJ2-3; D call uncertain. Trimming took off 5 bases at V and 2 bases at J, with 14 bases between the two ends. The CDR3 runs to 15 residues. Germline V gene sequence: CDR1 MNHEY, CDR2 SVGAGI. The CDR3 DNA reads TGTGCCAGCAGTGCATATAGTTCCTCCACAGATACGCAGTATTTT. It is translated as CASSAYSSSTDTQYF.

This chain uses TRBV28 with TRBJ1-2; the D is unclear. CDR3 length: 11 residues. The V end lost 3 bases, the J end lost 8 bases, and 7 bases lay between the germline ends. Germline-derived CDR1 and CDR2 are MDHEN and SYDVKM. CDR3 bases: TGTGCCAGCAGTTTCTTGGGAGGCTACACCTTC. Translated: CASSFLGGYTF.

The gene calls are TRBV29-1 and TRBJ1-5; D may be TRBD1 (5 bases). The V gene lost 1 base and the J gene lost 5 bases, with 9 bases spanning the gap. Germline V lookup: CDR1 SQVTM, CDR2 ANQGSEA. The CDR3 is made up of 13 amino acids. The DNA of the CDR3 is TGCAGCGTTGAAGTGTCCAGGGATCAGCCCCAGCATTTT. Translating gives CSVEVSRDQPQHF.